This T cell receptor (beta chain) was documented in a study of shared clonotypes between healthy human individuals. Trimming removed 1 base at V and 0 bases at J, with 13 bases between. Germline CDR1 and CDR2: SNHLY and FYNNEI. There are 16 residues in the CDR3. Libraries were prepared by immunoSEQ multiplex PCR; TCRdb keeps only in-frame clonotypes and omits some of them. This sample carries some 2 million clones, about 94% of them seen once, and the ten largest clones take 0.85% to 1.3%. Terminally differentiated effector memory CD45RA+ cells were excluded by CCR7 positive selection of CD45RO-negative cells.

Sequencing was done on a sample of naive CD8+ T cells sorted from blood. V gene TRBV2 combines with J gene TRBJ2-7; no firm D call. The sequence derives from a man younger than 30 in good health. The CDR3 region has the DNA TGTGCCAGCAGTGAAGGGCCGACGGTAAGCTCCTACGAGCAGTACTTC. It encodes CASSEGPTVSSYEQYF.